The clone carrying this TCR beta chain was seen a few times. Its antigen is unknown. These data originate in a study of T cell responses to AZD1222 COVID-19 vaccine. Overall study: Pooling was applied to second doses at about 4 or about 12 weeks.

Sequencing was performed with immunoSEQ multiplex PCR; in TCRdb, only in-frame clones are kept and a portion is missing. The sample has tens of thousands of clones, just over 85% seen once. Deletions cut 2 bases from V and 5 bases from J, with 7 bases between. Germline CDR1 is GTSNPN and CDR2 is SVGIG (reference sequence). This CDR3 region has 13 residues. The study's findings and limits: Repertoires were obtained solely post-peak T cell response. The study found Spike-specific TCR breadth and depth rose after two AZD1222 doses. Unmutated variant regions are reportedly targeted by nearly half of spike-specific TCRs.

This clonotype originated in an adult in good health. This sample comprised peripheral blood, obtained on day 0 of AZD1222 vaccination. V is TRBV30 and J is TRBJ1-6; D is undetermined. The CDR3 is CAWSLADNSPLHF. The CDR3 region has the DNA TGTGCCTGGAGTTTGGCAGATAATTCACCCCTCCACTTT.